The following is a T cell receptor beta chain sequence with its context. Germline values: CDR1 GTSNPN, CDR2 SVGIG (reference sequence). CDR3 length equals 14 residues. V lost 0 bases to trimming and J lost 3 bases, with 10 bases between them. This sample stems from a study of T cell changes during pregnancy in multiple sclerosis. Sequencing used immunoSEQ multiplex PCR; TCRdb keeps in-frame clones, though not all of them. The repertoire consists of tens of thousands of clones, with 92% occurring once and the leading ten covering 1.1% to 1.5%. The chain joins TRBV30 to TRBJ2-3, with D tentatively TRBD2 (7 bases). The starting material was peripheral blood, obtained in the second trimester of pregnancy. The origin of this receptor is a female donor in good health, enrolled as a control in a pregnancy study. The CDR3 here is CAWSVGGATDTQYF. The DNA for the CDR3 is TGTGCCTGGAGTGTAGGGGGGGCTACAGATACGCAGTATTTT.